These 20 T cell receptor beta chains were all obtained from the same sample, sequenced in a study of blood T cell repertoires in COVID-19. Sequencing used immunoSEQ multiplex PCR; TCRdb keeps in-frame clones, though not all of them. The table records 120,000 to 150,000 clones, 84% of them present only once. Sequencing input: PBMCs or T cells enriched from blood (not recorded which). These receptors all come from a woman between 45 and 65 years old who had been exposed to COVID-19.

The rearrangement joins TRBV5-1 to TRBJ1-2, with D perhaps matching TRBD1 (5 bases). CDR3 length: 13 residues. Germline loops: CDR1 SGHRS, CDR2 YFSETQ. V lost 4 bases and J 8 bases, leaving 15 bases between the germline ends. The CDR3 loop is CASSAEGFRGYTF. In DNA form, the CDR3 reads TGCGCCAGCAGCGCGGAGGGGTTCAGGGGCTACACCTTC.

V is TRBV11-2 and J is TRBJ2-7; tentatively, D is TRBD1 (5 bases). This CDR3 has 18 residues. CDR1 and CDR2 from the germline V gene are SGHAT and FQNNGV. Trimming took 1 base from V and 6 from J, leaving 25 bases between them. This CDR3 is CASSLGAGGAVRPFEQYF. The CDR3 DNA reads as TGTGCCAGCAGCTTAGGGGCAGGTGGGGCCGTCCGGCCCTTCGAGCAGTACTTC.

This clone was counted a few times. The chain is built from TRBV7-2 and TRBJ1-4; no definite D call. CDR1 and CDR2 (germline): SGHTA, FQGNSA. The V gene lost 1 base and the J gene lost 2 bases, with 8 bases spanning the gap. CDR3 length: 15 amino acids. The CDR3 loop is CASSLGHGTNEKLFF. The CDR3 DNA follows: TGTGCCAGCAGCTTAGGACACGGCACTAATGAAAAACTGTTTTTT.

The genes are TRBV27 and TRBJ2-2; unclear D gene. Per the germline V gene, CDR1 is MNHEY and CDR2 is SMNVEV (reference sequence). The CDR3 has 11 residues. The V and J ends lost 10 bases and 8 bases respectively, with 11 bases between them. The CDR3 loop reads CATLAFGELFF. The DNA for the CDR3 is TGTGCCACCCTGGCCTTTGGGGAGCTGTTTTTT.

The chain couples TRBV27 to TRBJ2-1, with D uncertain. The length of the CDR3 is 15 residues. The germline V gene has CDR1 MNHEY and CDR2 SMNVEV (reference sequence). Trimming removed 3 bases from V and 0 bases from J, with 9 bases in between. CDR3 loop: CASSFYWSSYNEQFF. The CDR3 DNA is TGTGCCAGCAGTTTTTACTGGAGCTCCTACAATGAGCAGTTCTTC.

This chain connects TRBV4-2 to TRBJ2-5, with 8 bases aligning to TRBD2. Germline lookup yields CDR1 LGHNA and CDR2 YNFKEQ. The trim removed 1 base at V and 0 bases at J, leaving 7 bases unmatched. This CDR3 has 17 amino acids. CDR3 region: CASSQARGGTDQETQYF. The CDR3 bases are TGTGCCAGCAGCCAAGCCCGGGGGGGGACCGACCAAGAGACCCAGTACTTC.

This chain links TRBV3-1 (or the pseudogene TRBV3-2) with TRBJ1-2, with 7 positions matching TRBD1. Germline trimming cut 3 bases from V and 4 bases from J; bases unmatched to any gene: 8. From germline, CDR1 is LGHDT and CDR2 YNNKEL (reference sequence). The CDR3 is 15 residues long. CDR3 sequence: CASSQRTGLGYGYTF. For the CDR3, the DNA is TGTGCCAGCAGCCAGCGGACAGGATTAGGCTATGGCTACACCTTC.

This clone was seen only once. The chain recombines TRBV6-5 with TRBJ1-2; possibly TRBD1 for D (5 bases). Looked up from germline, CDR1 is MNHEY and CDR2 is SVGAGI. The CDR3 is made up of 14 amino acids. Trimming pared 2 bases from V and 7 bases from J, leaving 14 bases between. The CDR3 bases are TGTGCCAGCAGTTACGGGTCCGGGGGGTCTGGCTACACCTTC. It is translated as CASSYGSGGSGYTF.

In regard to this clone: Other DNA sequences within the sample encode an identical CDR3. This sequence joins TRBV19 and TRBJ2-7, with TRBD1 matching over 7 bases. V gave up 6 bases and J gave up 3 bases; unmatched junction bases: 5. There are 13 residues in the CDR3. Germline loops: CDR1 LNHDA, CDR2 SQIVND (reference sequence). DNA of the CDR3: TGTGCCAGTAGCCGCCGACAGGGCTACGAGCAGTACTTC. Its protein is CASSRRQGYEQYF.

About this clone: Additional DNA sequences in this sample encode the identical CDR3. The rearrangement uses TRBV20-1 and TRBJ2-7; the match to TRBD2 covers 10 bases. From germline, CDR1 is DFQATT and CDR2 SNEGSKA (reference sequence). The CDR3 consists of 14 residues. Trimming at V came to 3 bases and at J to 4 bases, leaving 6 bases not matched to a gene. CDR3 in amino acids: CSASRLAGAYEQYF. The CDR3 DNA is TGCAGTGCTAGTCGTCTAGCGGGAGCTTACGAGCAGTACTTC.

The chain recombines TRBV9 with TRBJ2-3; TRBD2 matches 9 bases. Trimming took 3 bases from V and 2 from J; bases not matched to a gene: 10. This CDR3 has 17 residues. The germline gives CDR1 SGDLS, CDR2 YYNGEE. CDR3 in amino acids: CASSARGSGGTTDTQYF. The CDR3, as DNA: TGTGCCAGCAGCGCCCGAGGGAGCGGGGGGACCACAGATACGCAGTATTTT.

The chain's CDR3 is CATSDRTGFDTQYF. The CDR3 DNA is TGTGCCACCAGTGACCGAACAGGGTTTGATACGCAGTATTTT. The rearrangement links TRBV24-1 to TRBJ2-3; the D gene is possibly TRBD1 (6 bases). The CDR3 length is 14 residues. Germline V lookup: CDR1 KGHDR, CDR2 SFDVKD. The V and J ends lost 4 bases and 6 bases respectively, with 13 bases between them.

The rearrangement uses TRBV7-3 and TRBJ1-1; D is uncertain. Germline CDR1 and CDR2: SGHTA and FQGTGA. The V and J ends lost 3 bases and 7 bases respectively, with 12 bases between them. The CDR3 loop spans 13 amino acids. CDR3 loop: CASSFIEGGEAFF. DNA of the CDR3: TGTGCCAGCAGCTTTATCGAAGGCGGTGAAGCTTTCTTT.

The V gene is TRBV21-1, the J gene TRBJ1-3. TRBV21-1 is a pseudogene. The CDR3 is made up of 17 amino acids. The chain's CDR3 is CASSKKARGRDRNTIYF. The CDR3 DNA reads TGTGCCAGCAGCAAAAAGGCCCGGGGGAGGGATAGAAACACCATATATTTT.

This chain joins TRBV9 and TRBJ1-1; a weak D match, TRBD1 (5 bases). Per the germline V gene, CDR1 is SGDLS and CDR2 is YYNGEE. The V end was cut by 5 bases, the J end by 6 bases, with 20 bases between. The CDR3 covers 15 residues. CDR3 DNA: TGTGCCAGCAGTTTCAGGAGCGGGGCCGGGGCTGAAGCTTTCTTT. This sequence encodes CASSFRSGAGAEAFF.

Comment on this clone: Other DNA sequences of this sample code for an identical CDR3. This chain connects TRBV19 to TRBJ2-3; TRBD2 aligns across 8 bases. Germline V gives CDR1 LNHDA, CDR2 SQIVND (reference sequence). V lost 3 bases and J lost 2; bases outside the gene matches: 4. This CDR3 comprises 15 residues. For the CDR3, the DNA is TGTGCCAGTAGTATCCAGCGGGGGCCCACAGATACGCAGTATTTT. Translating gives CASSIQRGPTDTQYF.

The CDR3 DNA sequence: TGCGCCAGCAGCCGGGACAGGGGGGCAGGTGGCTACACCTTC. It specifies CASSRDRGAGGYTF. The chain has TRBV4-3 and TRBJ1-2; 11 bases map to TRBD1. With 4 bases clipped from V and 7 bases from J, the junction kept 5 bases outside the gene matches. Germline CDR1 LGHNA, CDR2 YSLEER. This CDR3 has 14 residues.

The chain couples TRBV6-5 to TRBJ2-5, with 11 positions matching TRBD1. Germline assignment: CDR1 MNHEY and CDR2 SVGAGI. The trim removed 5 bases at V and 7 bases at J, leaving 9 bases unmatched. The CDR3 totals 15 residues. The CDR3 region is CASSPTGGQGGTQYF. The CDR3 DNA reads as TGTGCCAGCAGTCCGACCGGGGGACAGGGGGGGACCCAGTACTTC.

V and J are TRBV19 and TRBJ2-3, with 8 nucleotides matching TRBD1. The CDR3 runs 18 residues. The V segment lost 3 bases and the J segment 2 bases; nucleotides outside the gene matches: 13. Germline CDR1 LNHDA, CDR2 SQIVND (reference sequence). In nucleotides, the CDR3 is TGTGCCAGTAGTATGTGGGGGACAGGACCGCTGAACACAGATACGCAGTATTTT. As protein: CASSMWGTGPLNTDTQYF.

The chain is built from TRBV19 and TRBJ1-2, with a weak D call TRBD1 (5 bases). CDR3 length: 15 amino acids. Germline assignment: CDR1 LNHDA and CDR2 SQIVND (reference sequence). V gave up 5 bases and J gave up 0 bases, with 13 bases separating them. CDR3 protein: CASSDQDTPNYGYTF. For the CDR3, the DNA is TGTGCCAGTAGTGACCAGGACACGCCTAACTATGGCTACACCTTC. The variable domain in full, with the rest retrieved from reference TRBV19 and TRBJ1-2, is DGGITQSPKYLFRKEGQNVTLSCEQNLNHDAMYWYRQDPGQGLRLIYYSQIVNDFQKGDIAEGYSVSREKKESFPLTVTSAQKNPTAFYLCASSDQDTPNYGYTFGSGTRLTVV.